The 27 T cell receptor beta chains below all came from one sample that was sequenced in a study of OX40 agonist ivuxolimab in advanced cancers. Assay used: immunoSEQ multiplex PCR; TCRdb lists only in-frame clones, some missing. The sample includes about 98,000 clones, 87% of them seen just once. The sequencing used CD4+ or CD8+ T cells sorted from blood, collected in a trial of the OX40 agonist ivuxolimab. Source of these receptors: an adult with an advanced solid tumor such as melanoma, head and neck, liver or kidney cancer.

V gene TRBV5-5 combines with J gene TRBJ1-2, with D tentatively TRBD1 (6 bases). Per germline, CDR1 SGHKS and CDR2 YYEKEE (reference sequence). Deletions cut 4 bases from V and 4 bases from J, with 17 bases between. The CDR3 runs 15 residues. CDR3 in amino acids: CASSQTGRQGYGYTF. CDR3 DNA sequence: TGTGCCAGCAGCCAAACAGGGCGGCAGGGCTATGGCTACACCTTC.

V gene TRBV6-1 combines with J gene TRBJ1-5, with D maybe TRBD1 (6 bases). The CDR3 is made up of 17 amino acids. Germline CDR1 and CDR2: MNHNS and SASEGT. Trimming left V 2 bases short and J 0 bases short, with 14 bases between. In nucleotides, the CDR3 is TGTGCCAGCAGTGAACTATTTGGACAGAGTAGCAATCAGCCCCAGCATTTT. It encodes CASSELFGQSSNQPQHF.

The V gene is TRBV7-3, the J gene TRBJ2-3, with 14 positions matching TRBD2. Germline CDR1 SGHTA, CDR2 FQGTGA. The CDR3 contains 17 residues. J lost 6 bases, V lost 5 bases, and 10 bases had no gene match. The CDR3 bases are TGTGCCAGCAGCCCTTCCTTGACTAGCGGGGGGGCGGATACGCAGTATTTT. Translating gives CASSPSLTSGGADTQYF.

The chain is built from TRBV5-1 and TRBJ2-1; 8 bases align to TRBD1. This CDR3 comprises 14 residues. After removal of 4 bases from V and 15 bases from J, the junction contained 15 bases not matched to a gene. From germline, CDR1 is SGHRS and CDR2 YFSETQ. In nucleotides, the CDR3 is TGCGCCAGCAGCACGGGACAGGAGCCATCAGGAGGGTTCTTC. This gives the protein CASSTGQEPSGGFF.

The chain employs TRBV5-4 and TRBJ1-2, with D tentatively TRBD1 (5 bases). CDR1 is SGHNT and CDR2 is YYREEE in the germline V gene (reference sequence). V was trimmed by 3 bases and J by 4 bases, leaving 13 bases between them. This CDR3 has 14 amino acids. CDR3 in amino acids: CASSSGGRGYGYTF. As DNA, the CDR3 is TGTGCCAGCAGCTCCGGGGGAAGGGGCTATGGCTACACCTTC.

The V call is TRBV7-3, the J call TRBJ2-1; D is unclear. CDR1 is SGHTA, CDR2 FQGTGA, per germline. The CDR3 consists of 13 residues. V shed 5 bases and J shed 5 bases, with 10 bases lying between them. The CDR3 DNA sequence: TGTGCCAGCAGCCCCTTTGGGGACAATGAGCAGTTCTTC. Translating it yields CASSPFGDNEQFF.

This clone was picked up one time. The V and J genes are TRBV10-3 and TRBJ1-2; TRBD1 agrees at 8 bases. Trimming removed 9 bases from V and 8 bases from J; junction bases left unmatched: 5. The CDR3 has 11 amino acids. Germline V CDR1 and CDR2: ENHRY, SYGVKD. CDR3 DNA sequence: TGTGCCATGCGGACAGGGCGAGGCTACACCTTC. The encoded protein is CAMRTGRGYTF.

This clone was seen a handful of times. The V call is TRBV9, the J call TRBJ2-5; D ambiguous. Germline CDR1 and CDR2: SGDLS and YYNGEE. Trimming removed 0 bases at V and 5 bases at J, with 14 bases between. CDR3 size: 15 residues. This CDR3 is CASSVGSGHRETQYF. CDR3 DNA sequence: TGTGCCAGCAGCGTAGGGTCAGGTCATAGGGAGACCCAGTACTTC.

The chain couples TRBV5-8 to TRBJ2-7; D is ambiguous. CDR1 is SGHTS, CDR2 YDEGEE, per germline. This CDR3 comprises 13 residues. Between the trimmed V and J ends, which lost 4 bases and 2 bases, there was a span of 10 bases. The CDR3 region is CASSAAGTYEQYF. In DNA, the CDR3 is TGTGCCAGCAGCGCTGCTGGGACCTACGAGCAGTACTTC.

The chain carries TRBV4-1 and TRBJ1-3; 7 bases align to TRBD1. Germline V gene lookup returns CDR1 MGHRA and CDR2 YSYEKL. CDR3 size: 13 residues. After removal of 6 bases from V and 4 bases from J, the junction contained 3 bases not matched to a gene. CDR3 sequence: CASRQGGGNTIYF. The CDR3 DNA is TGCGCCAGCAGGCAGGGGGGCGGAAACACCATATATTTT.

This clone was counted once. The V and J genes are TRBV9 and TRBJ2-1, with D possibly matching TRBD2 (6 bases). The germline gives CDR1 SGDLS, CDR2 YYNGEE. The CDR3 sequence is 16 residues long. V dropped 3 bases and J dropped 5 bases, with 18 bases sitting between them. CDR3 sequence: CASSARDWEVDNEQFF. For the CDR3, the DNA is TGTGCCAGCAGCGCCCGGGACTGGGAGGTCGACAATGAGCAGTTCTTC. The variable domain in full, with the rest retrieved from reference TRBV9 and TRBJ2-1, is DSGVTQTPKHLITATGQRVTLRCSPRSGDLSVYWYQQSLDQGLQFLIQYYNGEERAKGNILERFSAQQFPDLHSELNLSSLELGDSALYFCASSARDWEVDNEQFFGPGTRLTVL.

This sequence joins TRBV4-2 and TRBJ2-5; D is possibly TRBD2 (6 bases). There are 17 residues in the CDR3. Trimming took off 0 bases at V and 4 bases at J, with 18 bases between the two ends. Germline V gene lookup returns CDR1 LGHNA and CDR2 YNFKEQ. CDR3 residues: CASSQDRLALGGETQYF. CDR3 coding DNA: TGTGCCAGCAGCCAAGACCGGTTGGCCCTGGGGGGAGAGACCCAGTACTTC.

The chain has TRBV12-5 and TRBJ2-1; 11 bases agree with TRBD1. The V and J ends lost 0 bases and 8 bases, in that order; junction bases with no gene match: 9. The CDR3 runs to 17 residues. Germline assignment: CDR1 LGHNT and CDR2 FRNRAP. CDR3 sequence: CASGLVRYGTGGDEQFF. Written as DNA, the CDR3 is TGTGCTAGTGGTTTGGTACGGTATGGGACAGGGGGTGATGAGCAGTTCTTC.

This rearrangement joins TRBV5-8 to TRBJ2-4; D call uncertain. CDR3 length: 13 amino acids. Germline values: CDR1 SGHTS, CDR2 YDEGEE. Between the trimmed V and J ends, which lost 0 bases and 14 bases, there was a span of 15 bases. Here the CDR3 reads CASSLETTRVEYF. The CDR3 DNA follows: TGTGCCAGCAGCTTGGAGACAACCCGAGTAGAGTACTTC. Full variable domain (outside the CDR3, taken from reference TRBV5-8 and TRBJ2-4): EAGVTQSPTHLIKTRGQQATLRCSPISGHTSVYWYQQALGLGLQFLLWYDEGEERNRGNFPPRFSGRQFPNYSSELNVNALELEDSALYLCASSLETTRVEYFGAGTRLSVL.

The rearrangement uses TRBV15 and TRBJ1-2; the match to TRBD1 covers 7 bases. CDR1 and CDR2 (germline): LNHNV, YYDKDF (reference sequence). The CDR3 totals 14 residues. V shed 4 bases, J shed 8 bases, and the junction held 10 bases outside the gene matches. CDR3 region: CATSKENRGGGYTF. The CDR3 coding sequence is TGTGCCACCAGCAAAGAAAACAGGGGCGGGGGCTACACCTTC.

This chain connects TRBV11-2 to TRBJ1-3; no definite D call. V was pared by 3 bases and J by 0 bases, with 15 bases between. The CDR3 spans 17 residues. Germline CDR1 is SGHAT and CDR2 is FQNNGV. The DNA for the CDR3 is TGTGCCAGCAGCTTTGGTATCTTTTCGAGCTCTGGAAACACCATATATTTT. Its protein is CASSFGIFSSSGNTIYF.

CDR3 amino acids: CASSALELEAFF. The CDR3 DNA sequence: TGTGCCAGCAGCGCGCTGGAACTCGAAGCTTTCTTT. V usage is TRBV5-6 and J usage is TRBJ1-1, with unresolved D. Germline values: CDR1 SGHDT, CDR2 YYEEEE. Trimming took off 4 bases at V and 8 bases at J, with 12 bases between the two ends. This CDR3 has 12 amino acids.

The chain combines TRBV2 with TRBJ1-2; D not resolved. The V end lost 8 bases, the J end lost 4 bases, and 17 bases lay between the germline ends. The CDR3 runs to 14 residues. Germline CDR1 is SNHLY and CDR2 is FYNNEI. CDR3 sequence (DNA): TGTGCCAGCCGCCCATTGGACGGATTCTATGGCTACACCTTC. Protein product: CASRPLDGFYGYTF. Using reference TRBV2 and TRBJ1-2 for the parts outside the CDR3, the full variable domain is EPEVTQTPSHQVTQMGQEVILRCVPISNHLYFYWYRQILGQKVEFLVSFYNNEISEKSEIFDDQFSVERPDGSNFTLKIRSTKLEDSAMYFCASRPLDGFYGYTFGSGTRLTVV.

The V call is TRBV19, the J call TRBJ1-1; D unclear. This CDR3 has 13 amino acids. Germline-derived CDR1 and CDR2 are LNHDA and SQIVND (reference sequence). V lost 7 bases, J lost 1 base, and 10 bases lay in between. CDR3 DNA: TGTGCCAGTAACAGCTCCCCGAACACTGAAGCTTTCTTT. Its translation is CASNSSPNTEAFF. Combining the CDR3 with reference TRBV19 and TRBJ1-1 gives the whole variable domain DGGITQSPKYLFRKEGQNVTLSCEQNLNHDAMYWYRQDPGQGLRLIYYSQIVNDFQKGDIAEGYSVSREKKESFPLTVTSAQKNPTAFYLCASNSSPNTEAFFGQGTRLTVV.

The chain joins TRBV18 to TRBJ1-3; 9 positions match TRBD1. CDR1 and CDR2 from the germline V gene are KGHSH and LQKENI. The CDR3 totals 17 residues. Unmatched junction bases numbered 5, after V lost 2 bases and J lost 0 bases. The CDR3 sequence: CASSPIGQGISGNTIYF. CDR3 bases: TGTGCCAGCTCACCAATCGGACAGGGGATCTCTGGAAACACCATATATTTT.

The V and J genes are TRBV9 and TRBJ2-7; weak D call: TRBD2 (6 bases). Germline values: CDR1 SGDLS, CDR2 YYNGEE. The CDR3 loop spans 15 amino acids. Trimming left V 4 bases short and J 1 base short, with 15 bases between. The chain's CDR3 is CASSFSWGVSYEQYF. In DNA form, the CDR3 reads TGTGCCAGCAGCTTCTCATGGGGGGTTTCCTACGAGCAGTACTTC.

Only a few counts were recorded for this clone. V and J are TRBV10-3 and TRBJ2-5; 11 bases fit TRBD2. V lost 3 bases, J lost 1 base, and 4 bases stayed unmatched. The CDR3 covers 16 residues. CDR1 and CDR2 (germline): ENHRY, SYGVKD. The DNA for the CDR3 is TGTGCCATCAGTGAATCTAGCGGGGGGATCCAAGAGACCCAGTACTTC. It specifies CAISESSGGIQETQYF.

The rearrangement joins TRBV7-3 to TRBJ2-3; 8 bases align to TRBD2. Losses at the gene ends were 4 bases for V and 6 bases for J; bases not matched to a gene: 3. Germline CDR1 and CDR2: SGHTA and FQGTGA. The CDR3 has 13 amino acids. The CDR3 here is CASSSSSGDTQYF. DNA for the CDR3: TGTGCCAGCAGCTCATCTAGCGGGGATACGCAGTATTTT.

This clone has a single count. The V call is TRBV5-1, the J call TRBJ1-4; maybe TRBD1 (5 bases). The germline V gene has CDR1 SGHRS and CDR2 YFSETQ. Trimming took off 4 bases at V and 7 bases at J, with 17 bases between the two ends. This CDR3 contains 15 residues. The CDR3 here is CASSRTGDGGEKLFF. The DNA of the CDR3 is TGCGCCAGCAGCCGTACCGGGGACGGGGGTGAAAAACTGTTTTTT.

The rearrangement links TRBV4-3 to TRBJ2-1; 12 nucleotides line up with TRBD2. The CDR3 is made up of 18 amino acids. J gave up 4 bases and V 1 base, and 8 bases lay outside the gene matches. Germline CDR1 and CDR2: LGHNA and YSLEER. The CDR3 nucleotides are TGCGCCAGCAGCCAAGCTGGCCCTAGCGGGGGGGTATACAATGAGCAGTTCTTC. It encodes CASSQAGPSGGVYNEQFF.

V and J are TRBV7-2 and TRBJ1-2; 7 nucleotides match TRBD1. With V trimmed by 3 bases and J by 1 base, 11 bases remained unmatched. The CDR3 contains 17 residues. From germline, CDR1 is SGHTA and CDR2 FQGNSA. The CDR3 DNA reads as TGTGCCAGCAGCTTCATATATAGGGACAGTGATAACTATGGCTACACCTTC. This codes for CASSFIYRDSDNYGYTF.

The rearrangement joins TRBV4-2 to TRBJ2-7, with a tentative D call TRBD2 (5 bases). The CDR3 runs 11 residues. With 4 bases removed from V and 7 bases from J, the gap between germline ends came to 8 bases. The germline gives CDR1 LGHNA, CDR2 YNFKEQ. The CDR3 loop reads CASSPGEEQYF. For the CDR3, the DNA is TGTGCCAGCAGCCCCGGGGAGGAGCAGTACTTC.